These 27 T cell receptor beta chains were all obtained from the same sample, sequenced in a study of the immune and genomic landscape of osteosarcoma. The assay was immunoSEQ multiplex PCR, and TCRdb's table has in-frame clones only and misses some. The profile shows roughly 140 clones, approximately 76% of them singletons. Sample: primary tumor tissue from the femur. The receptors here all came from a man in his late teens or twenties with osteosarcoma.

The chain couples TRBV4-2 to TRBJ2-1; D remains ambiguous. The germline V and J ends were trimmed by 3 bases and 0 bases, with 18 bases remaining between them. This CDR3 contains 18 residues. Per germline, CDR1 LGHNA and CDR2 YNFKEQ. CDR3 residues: CASSQTARWDSSYNEQFF. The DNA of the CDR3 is TGTGCCAGCAGCCAGACCGCGAGGTGGGATAGCTCCTACAATGAGCAGTTCTTC.

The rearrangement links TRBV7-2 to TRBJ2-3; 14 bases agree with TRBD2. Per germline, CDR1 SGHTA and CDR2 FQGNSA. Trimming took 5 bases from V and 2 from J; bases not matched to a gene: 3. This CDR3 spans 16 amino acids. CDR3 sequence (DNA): TGTGCCAGCAGCCGGACTAGCGGGGGGTACACAGATACGCAGTATTTT. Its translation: CASSRTSGGYTDTQYF. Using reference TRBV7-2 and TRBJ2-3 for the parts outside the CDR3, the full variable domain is GAGVSQSPSNKVTEKGKDVELRCDPISGHTALYWYRQSLGQGLEFLIYFQGNSAPDKSGLPSDRFSAERTGGSVSTLTIQRTQQEDSAVYLCASSRTSGGYTDTQYFGPGTRLTVL.

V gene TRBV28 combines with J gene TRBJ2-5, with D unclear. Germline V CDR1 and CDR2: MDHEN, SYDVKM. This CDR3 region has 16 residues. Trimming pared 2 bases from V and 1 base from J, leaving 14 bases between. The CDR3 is CASSLGGTKRQETQYF. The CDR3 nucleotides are TGTGCCAGCAGTTTAGGCGGAACCAAGCGCCAAGAGACCCAGTACTTC.

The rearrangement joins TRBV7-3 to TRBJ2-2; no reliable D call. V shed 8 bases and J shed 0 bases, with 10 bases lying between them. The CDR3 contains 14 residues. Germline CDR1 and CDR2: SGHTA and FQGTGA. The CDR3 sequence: CASGTDPNTGELFF. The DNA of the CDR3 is TGTGCCAGCGGCACGGACCCGAACACCGGGGAGCTGTTTTTT.

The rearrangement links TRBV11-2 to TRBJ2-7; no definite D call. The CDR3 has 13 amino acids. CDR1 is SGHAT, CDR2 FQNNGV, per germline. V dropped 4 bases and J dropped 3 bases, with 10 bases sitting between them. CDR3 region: CASSSTRLYEQYF. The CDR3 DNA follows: TGTGCCAGCAGCTCAACGAGGCTCTACGAGCAGTACTTC.

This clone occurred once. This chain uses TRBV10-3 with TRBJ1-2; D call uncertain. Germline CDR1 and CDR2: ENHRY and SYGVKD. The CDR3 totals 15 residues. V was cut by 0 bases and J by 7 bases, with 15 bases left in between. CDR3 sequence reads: CAISESEETIRGYTF. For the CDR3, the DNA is TGTGCCATCAGTGAGTCTGAGGAGACAATCCGTGGCTACACCTTC.

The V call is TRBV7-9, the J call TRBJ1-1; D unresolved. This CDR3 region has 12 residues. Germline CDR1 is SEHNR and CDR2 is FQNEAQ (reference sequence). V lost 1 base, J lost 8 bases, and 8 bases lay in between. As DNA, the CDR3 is TGTGCCAGCAGCTTAGGACCCCTAGAAGCTTTCTTT. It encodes CASSLGPLEAFF. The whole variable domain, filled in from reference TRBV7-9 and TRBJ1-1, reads DTGVSQNPRHKITKRGQNVTFRCDPISEHNRLYWYRQTLGQGPEFLTYFQNEAQLEKSRLLSDRFSAERPKGSFSTLEIQRTEQGDSAMYLCASSLGPLEAFFGQGTRLTVV.

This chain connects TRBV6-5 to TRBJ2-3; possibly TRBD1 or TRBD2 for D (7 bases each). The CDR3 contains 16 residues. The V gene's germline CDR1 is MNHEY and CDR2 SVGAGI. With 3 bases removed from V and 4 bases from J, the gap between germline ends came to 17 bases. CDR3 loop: CASSYQTGRGADTQYF. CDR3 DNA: TGTGCCAGCAGTTATCAGACAGGGAGGGGGGCAGATACGCAGTATTTT.

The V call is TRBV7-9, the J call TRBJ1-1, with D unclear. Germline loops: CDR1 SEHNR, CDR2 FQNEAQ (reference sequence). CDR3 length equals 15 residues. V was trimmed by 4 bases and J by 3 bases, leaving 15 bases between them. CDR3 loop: CASSSRSGYHTEAFF. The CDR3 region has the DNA TGTGCCAGCAGCTCCAGGTCGGGTTACCACACTGAAGCTTTCTTT.

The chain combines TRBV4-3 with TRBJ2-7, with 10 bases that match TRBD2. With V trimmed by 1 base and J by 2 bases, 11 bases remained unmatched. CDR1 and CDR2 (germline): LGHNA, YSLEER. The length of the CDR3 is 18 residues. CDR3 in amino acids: CASSQGPLSGGGTYEQYF. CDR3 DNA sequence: TGCGCCAGCAGCCAAGGACCATTAAGCGGGGGGGGCACCTACGAGCAGTACTTC.

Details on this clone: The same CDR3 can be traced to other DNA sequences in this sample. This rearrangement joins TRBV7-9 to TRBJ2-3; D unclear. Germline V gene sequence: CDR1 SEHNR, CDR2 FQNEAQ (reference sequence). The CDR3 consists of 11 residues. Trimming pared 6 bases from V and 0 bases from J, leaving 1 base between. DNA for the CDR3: TGTGCCAGCAGTAGCACAGATACGCAGTATTTT. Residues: CASSSTDTQYF.

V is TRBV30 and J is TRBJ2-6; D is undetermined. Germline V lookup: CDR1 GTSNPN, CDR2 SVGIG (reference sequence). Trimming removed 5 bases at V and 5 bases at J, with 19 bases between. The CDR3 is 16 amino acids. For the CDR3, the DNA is TGTGCCTGGGTTAAAAAGCGTCAAAGTCGGGCCAACGTCCTGACTTTC. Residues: CAWVKKRQSRANVLTF.

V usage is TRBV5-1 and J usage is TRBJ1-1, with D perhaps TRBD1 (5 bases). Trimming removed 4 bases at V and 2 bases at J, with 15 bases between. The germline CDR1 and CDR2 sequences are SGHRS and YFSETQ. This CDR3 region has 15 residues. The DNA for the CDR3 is TGCGCCAGCAGCACCCGGGACGGGGGTAACACTGAAGCTTTCTTT. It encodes CASSTRDGGNTEAFF.

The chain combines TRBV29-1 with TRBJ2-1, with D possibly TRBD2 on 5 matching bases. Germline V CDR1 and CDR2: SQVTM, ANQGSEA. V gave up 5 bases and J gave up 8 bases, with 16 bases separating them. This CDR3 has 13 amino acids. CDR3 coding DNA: TGCAGCGTTCGCGGAGGTAGCTCGTATGAGCAGTTCTTC. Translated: CSVRGGSSYEQFF.

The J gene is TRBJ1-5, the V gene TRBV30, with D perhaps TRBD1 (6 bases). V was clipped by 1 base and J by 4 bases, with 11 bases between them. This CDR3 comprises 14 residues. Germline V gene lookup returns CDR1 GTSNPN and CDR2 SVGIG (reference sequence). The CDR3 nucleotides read TGTGCCTGGAGTGGGGGGACAACTAATCAGCCCCAGCATTTT. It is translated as CAWSGGTTNQPQHF. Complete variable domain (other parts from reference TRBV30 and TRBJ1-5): SQTIHQWPATLVQPVGSPLSLECTVEGTSNPNLYWYRQAAGRGLQLLFYSVGIGQISSEVPQNLSASRPQDRQFILSSKKLLLSDSGFYLCAWSGGTTNQPQHFGDGTRLSIL.

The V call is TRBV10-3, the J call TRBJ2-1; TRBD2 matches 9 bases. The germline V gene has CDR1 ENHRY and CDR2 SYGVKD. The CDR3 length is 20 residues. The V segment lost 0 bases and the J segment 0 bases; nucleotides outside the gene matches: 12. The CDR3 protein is CAISESVASGATSSYNEQFF. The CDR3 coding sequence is TGTGCCATCAGTGAGTCAGTCGCTAGCGGGGCCACGAGCTCCTACAATGAGCAGTTCTTC.

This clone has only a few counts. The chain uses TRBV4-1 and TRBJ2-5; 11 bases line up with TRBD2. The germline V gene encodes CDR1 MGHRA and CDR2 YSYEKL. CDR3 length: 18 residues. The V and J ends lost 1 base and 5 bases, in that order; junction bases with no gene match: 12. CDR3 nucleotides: TGCGCCAGCAGCCAAGGGGCCTGGACTAGCGGGCCGGGGGAGACCCAGTACTTC. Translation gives CASSQGAWTSGPGETQYF.

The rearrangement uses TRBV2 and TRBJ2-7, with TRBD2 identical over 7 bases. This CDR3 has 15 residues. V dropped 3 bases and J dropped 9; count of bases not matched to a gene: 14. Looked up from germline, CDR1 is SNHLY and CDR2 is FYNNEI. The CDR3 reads CASSELAGLLWGQYF. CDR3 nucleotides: TGTGCCAGCAGTGAGTTAGCGGGCCTATTGTGGGGGCAGTACTTC.

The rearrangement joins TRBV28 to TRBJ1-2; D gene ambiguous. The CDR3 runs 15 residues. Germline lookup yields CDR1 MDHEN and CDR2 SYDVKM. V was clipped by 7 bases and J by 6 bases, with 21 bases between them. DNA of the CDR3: TGTGCCAGCATACCGCTCGTGGGGAGAAGTCATGGCTACACCTTC. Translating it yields CASIPLVGRSHGYTF.

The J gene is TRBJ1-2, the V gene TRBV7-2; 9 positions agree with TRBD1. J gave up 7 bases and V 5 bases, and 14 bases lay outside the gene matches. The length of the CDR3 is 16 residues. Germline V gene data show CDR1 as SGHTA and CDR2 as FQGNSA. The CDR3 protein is CASSTLQGASPRGYTF. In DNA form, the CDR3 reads TGTGCCAGCAGCACCTTACAGGGGGCTAGTCCGCGTGGCTACACCTTC.

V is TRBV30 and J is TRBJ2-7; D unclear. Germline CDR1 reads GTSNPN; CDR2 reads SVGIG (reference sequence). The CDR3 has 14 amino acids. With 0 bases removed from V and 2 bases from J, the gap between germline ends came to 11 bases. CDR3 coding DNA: TGTGCCTGGAGTGTGTCAGCAAACCCCTACGAGCAGTACTTC. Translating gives CAWSVSANPYEQYF.

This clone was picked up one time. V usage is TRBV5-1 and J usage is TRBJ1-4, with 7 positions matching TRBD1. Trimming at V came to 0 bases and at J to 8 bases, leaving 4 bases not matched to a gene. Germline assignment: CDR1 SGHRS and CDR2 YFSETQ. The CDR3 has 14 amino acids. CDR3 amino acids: CASSLAGGYEKLFF. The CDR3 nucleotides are TGCGCCAGCAGCTTGGCAGGGGGGTACGAAAAACTGTTTTTT.

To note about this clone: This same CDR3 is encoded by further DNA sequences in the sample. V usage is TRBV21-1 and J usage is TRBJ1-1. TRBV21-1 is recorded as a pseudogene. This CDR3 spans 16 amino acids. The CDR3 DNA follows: TGTGCCAGCAGGTGGAAGCTGGCCACAATTCGCACTGAAGCTTTCTTT. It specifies CASRWKLATIRTEAFF.

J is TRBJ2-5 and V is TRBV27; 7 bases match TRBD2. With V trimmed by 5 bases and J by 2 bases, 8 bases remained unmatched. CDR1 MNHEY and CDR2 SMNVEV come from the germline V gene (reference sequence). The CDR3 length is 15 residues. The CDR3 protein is CASSHWGGPQETQYF. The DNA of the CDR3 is TGTGCCAGCAGTCACTGGGGGGGTCCACAAGAGACCCAGTACTTC.

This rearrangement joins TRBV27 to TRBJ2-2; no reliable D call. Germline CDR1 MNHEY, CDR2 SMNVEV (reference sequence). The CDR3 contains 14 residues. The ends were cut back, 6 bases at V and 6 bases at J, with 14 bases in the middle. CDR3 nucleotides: TGTGCCAGCAGGCCCACGGGCTGGGCCGGGGAGCTGTTTTTT. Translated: CASRPTGWAGELFF.

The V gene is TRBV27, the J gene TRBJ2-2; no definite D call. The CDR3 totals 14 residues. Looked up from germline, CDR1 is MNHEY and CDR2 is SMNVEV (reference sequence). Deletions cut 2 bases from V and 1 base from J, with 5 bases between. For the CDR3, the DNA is TGTGCCAGCAGTTTAGCAGTGAACACCGGGGAGCTGTTTTTT. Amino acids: CASSLAVNTGELFF.

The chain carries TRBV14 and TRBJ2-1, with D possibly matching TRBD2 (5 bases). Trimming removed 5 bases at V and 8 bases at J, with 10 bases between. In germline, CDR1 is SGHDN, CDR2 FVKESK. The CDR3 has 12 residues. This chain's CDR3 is CASSWLADEQFF. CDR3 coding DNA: TGTGCCAGCAGCTGGCTAGCCGATGAGCAGTTCTTC.